These 26 T cell receptor beta chains originate from one sample sequenced in a study of molecular identifiers for immune sequencing clone quantification. TCRdb analysed the PCR reads with MiXCR anew, one entry per CDR3 protein. The table has some 93,000 distinct CDR3 sequences, under 25% seen once. The material sequenced was naive CD8+ T cells from blood, with Jurkat cell RNA spiked in. Subset noted: FACS-sorted CD8+CD4-CCR7+CD45RA+ naive T cells. The source is a human donor in good health. Some libraries in this study had Jurkat cell RNA spiked in.

This clonotype was seen ten or more times. V gene TRBV7-8 combines with J gene TRBJ2-7; no firm D call. This CDR3 contains 12 residues. Trimming shortened V by 1 base and J by 5 bases, and 6 bases separated the two germline ends. Germline values: CDR1 SGHVS, CDR2 FQNEAQ. CDR3 loop: CASSLVQNEQYF. DNA for the CDR3: TGTGCCAGCAGCTTAGTCCAGAACGAGCAGTACTTC.

This clonotype was recorded many times. The chain combines TRBV4-1 with TRBJ2-5; the D gene could be TRBD1 or TRBD2 (5 bases each). V was trimmed by 1 base and J by 5 bases, leaving 8 bases between them. CDR1 and CDR2 from the germline V gene are MGHRA and YSYEKL. The CDR3 totals 13 residues. The CDR3 coding sequence is TGCGCCAGCAGCCAAGTGGGGGTGGAGACCCAGTACTTC. Protein product: CASSQVGVETQYF.

Note on this clonotype: This clone may be a read error of a much larger clone one base away. Here the CDR3 reads CASSQGQAADTQYF. DNA of the CDR3: TGCGCCAGCAGCCAAGGACAAGCGGCAGATACGCAGTATTTT. V and J are TRBV4-1 and TRBJ2-3, with D perhaps matching TRBD2 (5 bases). Germline CDR1 reads MGHRA; CDR2 reads YSYEKL. This CDR3 is built from 14 residues. V gave up 1 base and J gave up 4 bases, with 9 bases separating them.

This chain connects TRBV21-1 to TRBJ2-4; the D call TRBD1 from the table was never checked on the DNA. TRBV21-1 is reported as a pseudogene. The CDR3 is 17 residues long. CDR3 loop: CASSKNGRGQGDNIQYF. CDR3 bases: TGTGCCAGCAGCAAAAACGGCCGAGGACAGGGAGACAACATTCAGTACTTC.

This clonotype was seen many times. The V call is TRBV28, the J call TRBJ1-2; 7 bases agree with TRBD1. The germline gives CDR1 MDHEN, CDR2 SYDVKM. CDR3 length: 17 amino acids. Trimming cost V 6 bases and J 5 bases; bases outside gene matches: 18. CDR3 amino acids: CASSPGTVLKERYGYTF. The CDR3 DNA reads TGTGCCAGCAGCCCCGGGACAGTACTAAAGGAGAGGTATGGCTACACCTTC.

This clonotype came up many times. V and J are TRBV28 and TRBJ2-3; 7 nucleotides line up with TRBD1. CDR1 is MDHEN, CDR2 SYDVKM, per germline. This CDR3 has 15 residues. Trimming at V came to 5 bases and at J to 4 bases, leaving 9 bases not matched to a gene. CDR3 sequence: CASSPRDSHADTQYF. In DNA form, the CDR3 reads TGTGCCAGCAGTCCTAGGGACAGTCATGCAGATACGCAGTATTTT.

To note about this clonotype: A much bigger clone sits one base away, suggesting this may be a read error. The chain joins TRBV6-1 to TRBJ1-1; TRBD1 matches 7 bases. The CDR3 is 12 residues long. Germline CDR1 and CDR2: MNHNS and SASEGT. CDR3 loop: CASGRNRGEASF. CDR3 in DNA: TGTGCCAGCGGCAGAAACAGGGGTGAAGCTTCCTTT.

Many counts were recorded for this clonotype. This rearrangement joins TRBV7-9 to TRBJ1-5, with D possibly being TRBD1 (6 bases). Per the germline V gene, CDR1 is SEHNR and CDR2 is FQNEAQ (reference sequence). The CDR3 runs to 17 residues. V was trimmed by 1 base and J by 0 bases, leaving 13 bases between them. CDR3 protein: CASSLGEQGYSNQPQHF. CDR3 DNA: TGTGCCAGCAGCTTAGGTGAACAGGGCTATAGCAATCAGCCCCAGCATTTT.

Many counts were recorded for this clonotype. The V gene is TRBV11-2, the J gene TRBJ2-3; D ambiguous. Germline values: CDR1 SGHAT, CDR2 FQNNGV. There are 12 residues in the CDR3. V lost 1 base, J lost 6 bases, and 5 bases lay in between. The CDR3 loop is CASSLGFDTQYF. The CDR3 nucleotides are TGTGCCAGCAGCTTAGGGTTTGATACGCAGTATTTT.

This clonotype was counted many times. The chain joins TRBV10-2 to TRBJ2-3; D not resolved. The CDR3 length is 14 residues. Trimming removed 3 bases at V and 7 bases at J, with 14 bases between. Germline assignment: CDR1 WSHSY and CDR2 SAAADI. The CDR3 sequence is CASSDGLSLNTQYF. CDR3 in DNA: TGCGCCAGCAGTGACGGCCTCTCCCTGAATACGCAGTATTTT.

This clonotype appeared many times. This chain links TRBV5-1 with TRBJ2-7; D possibly corresponds to TRBD1 (5 bases). CDR3 size: 14 residues. V gave up 4 bases and J gave up 1 base, with 12 bases separating them. CDR1 is SGHRS and CDR2 is YFSETQ in the germline V gene. The CDR3 region is CASSPKAGSYEQYF. For the CDR3, the DNA is TGCGCCAGCAGCCCCAAAGCAGGGTCCTACGAGCAGTACTTC.

This clonotype showed up many times. The genes are TRBV7-6 and TRBJ2-3, with TRBD2 matching over 8 bases. With V trimmed by 1 base and J by 0 bases, 6 bases remained unmatched. The CDR3 has 17 residues. Germline V gene sequence: CDR1 SGHVS, CDR2 FNYEAQ. The CDR3 DNA is TGTGCCAGCAGCTTAGTACGAGCGGGGGCTAGCACAGATACGCAGTATTTT. Translated, it gives CASSLVRAGASTDTQYF.

This clonotype has more than one count but fewer than ten. A much larger clone sits a single nucleotide away, making a read error possible. This chain uses TRBV4-3 with TRBJ2-5, with TRBD2 identical over 7 bases. J gave up 2 bases and V 3 bases, and 9 bases lay outside the gene matches. The CDR3 extends over 16 amino acids. CDR1 and CDR2 (germline): LGHNA, YSLEER. The CDR3 DNA reads as TGCGCCAGCAGCCATGATTATCCTAGCGGACAAGAGACCCAGTACTTC. Translation gives CASSHDYPSGQETQYF.

This clonotype was counted at least ten times. The genes are TRBV28 and TRBJ1-5; 12 nucleotides align to TRBD1. This CDR3 contains 17 residues. Per germline, CDR1 MDHEN and CDR2 SYDVKM. Trimming removed 3 bases from V and 4 bases from J; junction bases left unmatched: 7. DNA for the CDR3: TGTGCCAGCAGTTTGGGACAGGGGGCGTATGGTAATCAGCCCCAGCATTTT. Its translation is CASSLGQGAYGNQPQHF.

The chain joins TRBV12-3 or TRBV12-4 to TRBJ2-1; TRBD2 aligns across 10 bases. CDR3 length equals 17 residues. Trimming took 6 bases from V and 4 from J; bases not matched to a gene: 12. CDR3 nucleotides: TGTGCCAGCAGCCAAATCAGCTCTAGCGGGGGATACAATGAGCAGTTCTTC. It translates to CASSQISSSGGYNEQFF.

This clonotype was observed many times. The V and J genes are TRBV7-9 and TRBJ2-3, with D maybe TRBD2 (5 bases). The germline V and J ends were trimmed by 8 bases and 3 bases, with 15 bases remaining between them. Germline CDR1 is SEHNR and CDR2 is FQNEAQ (reference sequence). The CDR3 has 14 residues. The CDR3 DNA follows: TGTGCCAGCTGGCATACGAGGGAGACAGATACGCAGTATTTT. Translated: CASWHTRETDTQYF.

This clonotype has a count of ten or more. The V call is TRBV9, the J call TRBJ2-7; D is undetermined. CDR3 length: 15 residues. In germline, CDR1 is SGDLS, CDR2 YYNGEE. V was shortened by 0 bases and J by 5 bases, with 15 bases between the two germline ends. CDR3 loop: CASSVASALAHEQYF. As DNA, the CDR3 is TGTGCCAGCAGCGTAGCGTCGGCGTTGGCCCACGAGCAGTACTTC.

This clonotype was recorded at least ten times. The chain has TRBV28 and TRBJ2-1; D perhaps matches TRBD1 (6 bases). CDR3 length: 14 amino acids. V lost 2 bases, J lost 7 bases, and 12 bases lay in between. The germline V gene encodes CDR1 MDHEN and CDR2 SYDVKM. The CDR3 protein is CASSLQGNWNEQFF. In DNA, the CDR3 is TGTGCCAGCAGTTTACAGGGGAATTGGAATGAGCAGTTCTTC.

This clonotype appeared a few times. The chain combines TRBV9 with TRBJ1-2; 8 nucleotides agree with TRBD1. The CDR3 spans 16 residues. Per germline, CDR1 SGDLS and CDR2 YYNGEE. Trimming at V came to 3 bases and at J to 2 bases, leaving 9 bases not matched to a gene. The DNA for the CDR3 is TGTGCCAGCAGCGAAACGACAGGGGTTCTCAACTATGGCTACACCTTC. Translated, it gives CASSETTGVLNYGYTF.

This clonotype came up a few times. This chain uses TRBV6-1 with TRBJ1-5; 8 nucleotides align to TRBD1. V lost 8 bases, J lost 3 bases, and 18 bases stayed unmatched. The germline V gene has CDR1 MNHNS and CDR2 SASEGT. This CDR3 contains 18 residues. The CDR3 spells CASSPEDGQGVYNQPQHF. The CDR3 region has the DNA TGTGCCAGCTCTCCTGAGGATGGACAGGGAGTTTACAATCAGCCCCAGCATTTT.

This clonotype was counted ten times or more. This chain connects TRBV7-9 to TRBJ1-1, with TRBD1 matching over 8 bases. Germline-derived CDR1 and CDR2 are SEHNR and FQNEAQ (reference sequence). The CDR3 contains 15 residues. J was trimmed by 2 bases and V by 5 bases; bases with no gene match: 7. The CDR3 DNA sequence: TGTGCCAGCAGCCGAAAGGGACAGGCTAACACTGAAGCTTTCTTT. Its translation: CASSRKGQANTEAFF. The whole variable domain, remainder taken from reference TRBV7-9 and TRBJ1-1, is DTGVSQNPRHKITKRGQNVTFRCDPISEHNRLYWYRQTLGQGPEFLTYFQNEAQLEKSRLLSDRFSAERPKGSFSTLEIQRTEQGDSAMYLCASSRKGQANTEAFFGQGTRLTVV.

The rearrangement links TRBV28 to TRBJ2-1; 10 bases align to TRBD2. The CDR3 length is 14 residues. Germline V gene data show CDR1 as MDHEN and CDR2 as SYDVKM. V trimming: 6 bases; J trimming: 8 bases; junction bases outside the gene matches: 7. CDR3 protein: CASRNSGRIDEQFF. The CDR3 DNA reads TGTGCCAGCAGAAATAGCGGGAGGATTGATGAGCAGTTCTTC. Filled out from reference TRBV28 and TRBJ2-1, the complete variable domain reads DVKVTQSSRYLVKRTGEKVFLECVQDMDHENMFWYRQDPGLGLRLIYFSYDVKMKEKGDIPEGYSVSREKKERFSLILESASTNQTSMYLCASRNSGRIDEQFFGPGTRLTVL.

This clonotype was picked up many times. The chain is built from TRBV6-2 or TRBV6-3 and TRBJ2-3, with D perhaps matching TRBD2 (5 bases). Between the trimmed V and J ends, which lost 0 bases and 4 bases, there was a span of 17 bases. The CDR3 consists of 17 residues. From germline, CDR1 is MNHEY and CDR2 SVGEGT. CDR3 sequence: CASSYSHEEVEPDTQYF. CDR3 DNA: TGTGCCAGCAGTTACTCCCATGAGGAGGTGGAACCAGATACGCAGTATTTT.

This clonotype has only a few counts. The rearrangement joins TRBV27 to TRBJ2-2, with TRBD1 matching over 7 bases. The CDR3 is 14 residues long. Losses at the gene ends were 3 bases for V and 6 bases for J; bases not matched to a gene: 4. CDR1 is MNHEY, CDR2 SMNVEV, per germline (reference sequence). The DNA for the CDR3 is TGTGCCAGCAGTTTCGGACAGGCGGCCGGGGAGCTGTTTTTT. As protein: CASSFGQAAGELFF.

This clonotype was counted ten times or more. The chain is built from TRBV28 and TRBJ1-5; TRBD1 aligns across 9 bases. Germline V gene sequence: CDR1 MDHEN, CDR2 SYDVKM. The CDR3 sequence is 15 residues long. Trimming at V came to 6 bases and at J to 7 bases, leaving 10 bases not matched to a gene. The CDR3 here is CASSPGTGHWQPQHF. CDR3 nucleotides: TGTGCCAGCAGCCCAGGGACAGGGCATTGGCAGCCCCAGCATTTT. Supplemented by reference TRBV28 and TRBJ1-5, the full variable domain reads DVKVTQSSRYLVKRTGEKVFLECVQDMDHENMFWYRQDPGLGLRLIYFSYDVKMKEKGDIPEGYSVSREKKERFSLILESASTNQTSMYLCASSPGTGHWQPQHFGDGTRLSIL.

This clonotype occurred once. J is TRBJ1-4 and V is TRBV20-1, with 7 bases fitting TRBD1. Germline trimming cut 6 bases from V and 8 bases from J; bases unmatched to any gene: 18. The CDR3 runs 16 residues. Germline CDR1 is DFQATT and CDR2 is SNEGSKA (reference sequence). The CDR3: CSARNRKGTVHEKLFF. The CDR3 nucleotides are TGCAGTGCCAGAAATCGAAAAGGGACAGTCCACGAAAAACTGTTTTTT.